The T cell receptor beta chain under discussion was sequenced for a study of cytomegalovirus exposure and HLA in healthy donors. Study results and caveats: Reported results showed that the classifier diagnosed cytomegalovirus status with high specificity and sensitivity.

This CDR3 spans 15 amino acids. J was trimmed by 7 bases and V by 4 bases; bases with no gene match: 8. Germline V gives CDR1 SGHVS, CDR2 FQNEAQ. Here immunoSEQ multiplex PCR was the method, and the copy in TCRdb shows in-frame clones only, minus some. Altogether about 110,000 clones are present, approximately 90% being singletons, with the ten largest covering over 1.5%. Points on this clone: Its antigen remains unknown.

The sequence came from a young woman in good health and CMV-seronegative. The chain recombines TRBV7-8 with TRBJ2-4, with TRBD1 identical over 9 bases. The specimen sequenced was PBMCs. DNA of the CDR3: TGTGCCAGCAGCTCTAACAGGGGGCGAGGTAACATTCAGTACTTC. Translated, it gives CASSSNRGRGNIQYF.